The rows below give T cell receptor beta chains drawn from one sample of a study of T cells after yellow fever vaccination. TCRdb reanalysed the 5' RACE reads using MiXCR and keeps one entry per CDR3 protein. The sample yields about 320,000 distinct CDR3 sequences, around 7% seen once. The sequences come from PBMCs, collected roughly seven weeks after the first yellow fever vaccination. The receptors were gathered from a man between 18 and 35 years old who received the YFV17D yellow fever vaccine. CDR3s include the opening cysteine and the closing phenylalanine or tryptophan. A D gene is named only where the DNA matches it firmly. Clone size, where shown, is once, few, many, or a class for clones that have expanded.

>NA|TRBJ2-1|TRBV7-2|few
TGTGCCAGCAGCCGGGACCACAATGAGCAGTTCTTC
CASSRDHNEQFF
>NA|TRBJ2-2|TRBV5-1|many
TGCGCCAGCAGCTTGGCCAGGCGACTGGGGGAGCTGTTTTTT
CASSLARRLGELFF
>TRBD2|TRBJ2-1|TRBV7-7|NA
TGTGCCAGCAGCGGGGGGGGGGGACACAATGAGCAGTTCTTC
CASSGGGGHNEQFF
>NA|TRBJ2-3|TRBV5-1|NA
TGCGCCAGCAGCGGAAACCTATTGACAGATACGCAGTATTTT
CASSGNLLTDTQYF
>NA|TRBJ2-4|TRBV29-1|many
TGCAGCGTTCGGGGGCGGGGGTACACCAAAAACATTCAGTACTTC
CSVRGRGYTKNIQYF
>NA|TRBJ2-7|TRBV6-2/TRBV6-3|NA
TGTGCCAGCAGTGGGGTATCCTACGAGCAGTACTTC
CASSGVSYEQYF
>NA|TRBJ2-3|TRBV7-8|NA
TGTGCCAGCAGCCGATCTAACAGGGCCACCACAGATACGCAGTATTTT
CASSRSNRATTDTQYF
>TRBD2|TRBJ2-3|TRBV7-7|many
TGTGCCAGCAGCCGCGGACTAGCGGGGGGTGGAAATCTTGATACGCAGTATTTT
CASSRGLAGGGNLDTQYF
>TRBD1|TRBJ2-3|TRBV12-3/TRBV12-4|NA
TGTGCCAGCAGATGGACAGGGTTGGGAGATACGCAGTATTTT
CASRWTGLGDTQYF
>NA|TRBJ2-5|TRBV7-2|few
TGTGCCAGCAGTTACATCGTGCCCACCCAGTACTTC
CASSYIVPTQYF
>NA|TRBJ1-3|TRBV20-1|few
TGCAGTGCGAAATCACAAAACACCATATATTTT
CSAKSQNTIYF
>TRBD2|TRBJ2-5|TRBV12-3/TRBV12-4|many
TGTGCCAGCAACCGGGGGGGCCGCGAGACCCAGTACTTC
CASNRGGRETQYF
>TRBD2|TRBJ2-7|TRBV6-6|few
TGTGCCAGCAGGATAGCGGGGGGGCCCGAGCAGTACTTC
CASRIAGGPEQYF
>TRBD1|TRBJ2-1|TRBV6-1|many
TGTGCCAGCAGTACGGGGGGGACAGGGGGCGTCAATGAGCAGTTCTTC
CASSTGGTGGVNEQFF
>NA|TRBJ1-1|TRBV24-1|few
TGTGCCACCAGTGGGCCGGGTGGTAACACTGAAGCTTTCTTT
CATSGPGGNTEAFF
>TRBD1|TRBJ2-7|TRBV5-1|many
TGCGCCAGCAGCTTACCGGGACAGAGCGCCTACGAGCAGTACTTC
CASSLPGQSAYEQYF
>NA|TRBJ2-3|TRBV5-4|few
TGTGCCAGCAGCTTGGGGGGCGGGGTGAACACAGATACGCAGTATTTT
CASSLGGGVNTDTQYF
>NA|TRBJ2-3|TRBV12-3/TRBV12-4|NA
TGTGCCAGCAGTTTGGGGCAGTCCCTGTATTTT
CASSLGQSLYF
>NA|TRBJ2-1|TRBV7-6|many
TGTGCCAGCAGCTTGGGCGGGGGCCTTTACAATGAGCAGTTCTTC
CASSLGGGLYNEQFF
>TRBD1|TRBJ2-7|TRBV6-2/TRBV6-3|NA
TGTGCCAGCAGTTACGCGGGACAGGGAAAGTACGAGCAGTACTTC
CASSYAGQGKYEQYF
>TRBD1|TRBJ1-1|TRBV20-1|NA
TGCAGTGCTAGAGGCCTAATGACAGGGAAAGCTGAAGCTTTCTTT
CSARGLMTGKAEAFF
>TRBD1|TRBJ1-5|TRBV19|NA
TGTGCCAGTAGTTCCCGACAGGGGGTTAGCAATCAGCCCCAGCATTTT
CASSSRQGVSNQPQHF
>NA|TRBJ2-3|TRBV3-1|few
TGTGCCAGCAGCCCGGGGGACCTTAGCACAGATACGCAGTATTTT
CASSPGDLSTDTQYF
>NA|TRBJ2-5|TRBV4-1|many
TGCGCCAGCAGCCGGACCGAGTTCCAAGAGACCCAGTACTTC
CASSRTEFQETQYF
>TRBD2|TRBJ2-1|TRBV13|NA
TGTGCCAGCAGAACTAGCGGGGGACACAATGAGCAGTTCTTC
CASRTSGGHNEQFF
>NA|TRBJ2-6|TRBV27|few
TGTGCCAGCAATTCGGTCTCTGGGGCCAACGTCCTGACTTTC
CASNSVSGANVLTF
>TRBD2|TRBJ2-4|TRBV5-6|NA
TGTGCCAGCAGCCCGGGACTAGCGTTGGACTTAACAGGAAACATTCAGTACTTC
CASSPGLALDLTGNIQYF
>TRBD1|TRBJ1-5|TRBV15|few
TGTGCCACCAGCACGGACAGGGGAGGCAATCAGCCCCAGCATTTT
CATSTDRGGNQPQHF
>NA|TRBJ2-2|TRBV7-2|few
TGTGCCAGCAGCAAATACAACACCGGGGAGCTGTTTTTT
CASSKYNTGELFF
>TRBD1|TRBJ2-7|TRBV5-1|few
TGCGCCAGCAGAACATTATGGACAGGGAGCAACGAGCAGTACTTC
CASRTLWTGSNEQYF
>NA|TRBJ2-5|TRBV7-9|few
TGTGCCAGCAGCACGCAGGACCAAGAGACCCAGTACTTC
CASSTQDQETQYF
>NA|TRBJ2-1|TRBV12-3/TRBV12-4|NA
TGTGCCAGCGATACCACAATAAACAGGAGAGGGTACAATGAGCAGTTCTTC
CASDTTINRRGYNEQFF
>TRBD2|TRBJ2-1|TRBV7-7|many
TGTGCTAGCAGCCCCGGAGCGGGGGGATACAATGAGCAGTTCTTC
CASSPGAGGYNEQFF
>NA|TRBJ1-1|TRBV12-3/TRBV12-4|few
TGTGCCAGCAGTCCACGGCGGAGAGTGGGGAACACTGAAGCTTTCTTT
CASSPRRRVGNTEAFF
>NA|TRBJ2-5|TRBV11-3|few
TGTGCCAGCAGCTTAGAATCAGGAGAAGAGACCCAGTACTTC
CASSLESGEETQYF